This T cell receptor (beta chain) derives from a study of CD8 T cell repertoires and HIV-1 epitope variants. Study-wide background: Controls included no peptide, Ebola AY9 epitope, and a CMV, EBV, flu pool. Tested: three Gag epitope families, Nef HW9 and YT9.

V lost 5 bases and J 8 bases, leaving 15 bases between the germline ends. Germline V gene sequence: CDR1 LGHNA, CDR2 YSLEER. The CDR3 extends over 14 amino acids. The repertoire was sequenced with immunoSEQ multiplex PCR; TCRdb's copy has only in-frame clones and lacks some. The repertoire holds approximately 90,000 clones, with approximately 70% as singletons. The sequenced sample consisted of uncultured baseline CD8+ T cells from peripheral blood mononuclear cells (PBMCs). The gene calls are TRBV4-3 and TRBJ1-4; D gene unclear. The clonotype comes from a male donor with HIV. CDR3 coding DNA: TGCGCCAGCAGCAAAACACGTCTTGGAGAAAAACTGTTTTTT. Translation gives CASSKTRLGEKLFF.